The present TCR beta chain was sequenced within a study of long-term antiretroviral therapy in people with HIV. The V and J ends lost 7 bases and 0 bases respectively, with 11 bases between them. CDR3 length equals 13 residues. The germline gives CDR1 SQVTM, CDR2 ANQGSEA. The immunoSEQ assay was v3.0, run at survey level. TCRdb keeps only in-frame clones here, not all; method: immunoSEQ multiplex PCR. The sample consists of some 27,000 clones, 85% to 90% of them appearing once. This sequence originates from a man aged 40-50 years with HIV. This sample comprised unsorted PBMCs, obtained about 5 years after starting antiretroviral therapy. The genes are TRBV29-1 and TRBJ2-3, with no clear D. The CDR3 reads CSGSRPSTDTQYF. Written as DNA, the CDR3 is TGCAGCGGGTCGCGCCCTAGCACAGATACGCAGTATTTT.